The source of this T cell receptor (beta chain) is a study of cytomegalovirus exposure and HLA in healthy donors. It was with 60 Vbeta and 13 Jbeta primers that the PCR ran. The assay was immunoSEQ multiplex PCR, and TCRdb's table has in-frame clones only and misses some. The repertoire consists of about 150,000 clones, with approximately 79% occurring once and the leading ten covering around 6.7%. Sequencing was performed on PBMCs. This sequence originates from a woman between 40 and 50 years old in good health and CMV-seropositive.

The CDR3 DNA follows: TGTGCCAGTAGTACCGAATCCGGGACACCTTATGGCTACACCTTC. It yields the protein CASSTESGTPYGYTF. The V gene is TRBV19, the J gene TRBJ1-2, with D maybe TRBD1 (6 bases). CDR3 length: 15 amino acids. Germline CDR1 and CDR2: LNHDA and SQIVND (reference sequence). Trimming left V 4 bases short and J 5 bases short, with 17 bases between.